This T cell receptor beta chain was identified during a study of blood T cell repertoires in COVID-19. At the level of the study: PBMCs, B-cell-depleted T cells, or T cells provided the cDNA or gDNA that made up the material.

Germline V gives CDR1 SNHLY, CDR2 FYNNEI. V gave up 6 bases and J gave up 5 bases, with 16 bases separating them. The CDR3 contains 14 residues. This table comes from immunoSEQ multiplex PCR, and its TCRdb copy is limited to in-frame clones, with some not included. In the table there are about 62,000 clones, around 74% of which are singletons. The chain employs TRBV2 and TRBJ1-2; D perhaps matches TRBD1 (5 bases). The source of this sequence is a woman in her 50s with active or convalescent COVID-19. Sequencing was performed on peripheral blood. Here the CDR3 reads CASSPATDFYGYTF. The CDR3 nucleotides are TGTGCCAGCAGCCCAGCGACAGATTTTTATGGCTACACCTTC.